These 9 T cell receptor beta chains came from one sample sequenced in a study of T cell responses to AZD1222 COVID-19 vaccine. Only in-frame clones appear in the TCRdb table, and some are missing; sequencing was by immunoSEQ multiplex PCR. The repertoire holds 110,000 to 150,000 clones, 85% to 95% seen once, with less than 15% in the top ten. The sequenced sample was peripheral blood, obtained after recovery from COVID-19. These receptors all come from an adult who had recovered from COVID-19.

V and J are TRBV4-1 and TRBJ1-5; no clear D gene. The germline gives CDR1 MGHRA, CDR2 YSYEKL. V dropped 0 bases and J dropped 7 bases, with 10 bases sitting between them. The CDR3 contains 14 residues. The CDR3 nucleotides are TGCGCCAGCAGCCAAGATAACGGGAGGCAGCCCCAGCATTTT. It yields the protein CASSQDNGRQPQHF.

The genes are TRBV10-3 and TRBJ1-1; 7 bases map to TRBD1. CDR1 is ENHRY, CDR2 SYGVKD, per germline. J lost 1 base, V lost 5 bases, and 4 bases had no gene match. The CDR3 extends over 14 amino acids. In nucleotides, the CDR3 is TGTGCCATCAGTCGAGGGGGCGCGAACACTGAAGCTTTCTTT. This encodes CAISRGGANTEAFF.

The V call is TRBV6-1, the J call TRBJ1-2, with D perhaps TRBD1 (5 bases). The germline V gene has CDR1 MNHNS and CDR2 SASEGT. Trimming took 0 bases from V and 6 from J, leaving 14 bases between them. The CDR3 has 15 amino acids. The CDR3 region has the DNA TGTGCCAGCAGTGAAGCCGGACAAGTACGAAATGGCTACACCTTC. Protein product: CASSEAGQVRNGYTF.

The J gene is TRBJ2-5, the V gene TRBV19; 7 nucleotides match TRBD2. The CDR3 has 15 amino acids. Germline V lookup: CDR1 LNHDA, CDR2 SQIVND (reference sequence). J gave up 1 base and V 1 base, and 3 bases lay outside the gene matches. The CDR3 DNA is TGTGCCAGTAGTATAGCTAGCGGATTCCAAGAGACCCAGTACTTC. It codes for CASSIASGFQETQYF. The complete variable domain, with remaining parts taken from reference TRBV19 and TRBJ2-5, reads DGGITQSPKYLFRKEGQNVTLSCEQNLNHDAMYWYRQDPGQGLRLIYYSQIVNDFQKGDIAEGYSVSREKKESFPLTVTSAQKNPTAFYLCASSIASGFQETQYFGPGTRLLVL.

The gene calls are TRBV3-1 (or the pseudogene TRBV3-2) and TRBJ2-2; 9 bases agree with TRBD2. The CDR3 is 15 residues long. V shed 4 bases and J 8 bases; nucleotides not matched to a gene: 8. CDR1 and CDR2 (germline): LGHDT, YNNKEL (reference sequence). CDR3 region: CASSPRTSVAGELFF. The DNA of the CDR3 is TGTGCCAGCAGCCCAAGGACTAGCGTGGCTGGGGAGCTGTTTTTT.

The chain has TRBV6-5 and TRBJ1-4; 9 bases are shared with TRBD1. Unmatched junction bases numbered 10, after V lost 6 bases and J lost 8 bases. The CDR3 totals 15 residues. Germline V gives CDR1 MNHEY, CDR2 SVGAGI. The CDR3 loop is CASSAGQGTGEKLFF. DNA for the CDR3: TGTGCCAGCAGCGCAGGACAGGGGACGGGCGAAAAACTGTTTTTT.

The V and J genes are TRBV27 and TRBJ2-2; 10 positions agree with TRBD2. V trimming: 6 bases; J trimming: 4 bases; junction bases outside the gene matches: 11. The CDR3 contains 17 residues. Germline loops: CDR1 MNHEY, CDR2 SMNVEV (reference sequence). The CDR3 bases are TGTGCCAGCAGGCCGCTAGCGGGAGTATTAGGCACCGGGGAGCTGTTTTTT. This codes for CASRPLAGVLGTGELFF.

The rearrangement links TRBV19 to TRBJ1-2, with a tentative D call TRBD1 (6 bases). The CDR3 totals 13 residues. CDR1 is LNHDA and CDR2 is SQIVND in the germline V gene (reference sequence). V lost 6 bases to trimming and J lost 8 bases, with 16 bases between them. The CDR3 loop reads CASRRDTDIGYTF. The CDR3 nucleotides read TGTGCCAGTAGGAGGGACACGGACATCGGCTACACCTTC.

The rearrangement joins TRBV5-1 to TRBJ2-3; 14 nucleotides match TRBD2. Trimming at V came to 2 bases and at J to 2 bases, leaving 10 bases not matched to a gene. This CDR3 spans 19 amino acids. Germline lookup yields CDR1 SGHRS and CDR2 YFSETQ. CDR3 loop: CASSFGLAGGRANTDTQYF. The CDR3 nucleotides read TGCGCCAGCAGCTTCGGACTAGCGGGAGGCCGGGCCAACACAGATACGCAGTATTTT.